Below are 4 T cell receptor beta chains sequenced from a single sample in a study of Tregs in tolerant kidney transplant recipients. Clones were sequenced by immunoSEQ multiplex PCR, and TCRdb holds only the in-frame ones, with some missing. The sample carries some 70,000 clones, roughly 89% recorded once. This specimen was CD4+ T cells from blood, taken before the transplant. The receptors shown here come from a human donor who received a combined kidney and bone marrow transplant.

The chain joins TRBV6-6 to TRBJ1-5; no reliable D call. The CDR3 contains 14 residues. Germline loops: CDR1 MNHNY, CDR2 SVGAGI (reference sequence). V lost 9 bases, J lost 1 base, and 13 bases lay in between. CDR3 bases: TGTGCCAGTGAGAGGCCGGAAAGCAATCAGCCCCAGCATTTT. Its protein is CASERPESNQPQHF.

The V gene is TRBV5-4, the J gene TRBJ2-3; D is possibly TRBD1 (6 bases). V lost 1 base and J 1 base, leaving 10 bases between the germline ends. The CDR3 is made up of 15 amino acids. Germline loops: CDR1 SGHNT, CDR2 YYREEE (reference sequence). CDR3 DNA: TGTGCCAGCAGCTTGATTCCAGGGGGCACAGATACGCAGTATTTT. Protein sequence: CASSLIPGGTDTQYF. Looking up the rest from reference TRBV5-4 and TRBJ2-3 gives the full variable domain: ETGVTQSPTHLIKTRGQQVTLRCSSQSGHNTVSWYQQALGQGPQFIFQYYREEENGRGNFPPRFSGLQFPNYSSELNVNALELDDSALYLCASSLIPGGTDTQYFGPGTRLTVL.

Only one count was recorded for this clone. The rearrangement uses TRBV7-7 and TRBJ2-1, with TRBD2 matching over 15 bases. The length of the CDR3 is 16 residues. CDR1 is SSHAT and CDR2 is FNYEAQ in the germline V gene (reference sequence). Trimming at V came to 4 bases and at J to 6 bases, leaving 4 bases not matched to a gene. The CDR3 loop is CASSSGLAGGFNEQFF. In DNA, the CDR3 is TGTGCCAGCAGCTCGGGACTAGCGGGAGGATTCAATGAGCAGTTCTTC. Full variable domain (rest looked up from reference TRBV7-7 and TRBJ2-1): GAGVSQSPRYKVTKRGQDVTLRCDPISSHATLYWYQQALGQGPEFLTYFNYEAQPDKSGLPSDRFSAERPEGSISTLTIQRTEQRDSAMYRCASSSGLAGGFNEQFFGPGTRLTVL.

This chain joins TRBV28 and TRBJ2-1; TRBD2 matches 9 bases. The CDR3 is 12 amino acids. J lost 8 bases, V lost 6 bases, and 2 bases had no gene match. Germline V gene sequence: CDR1 MDHEN, CDR2 SYDVKM. CDR3 loop: CASRSSGDEQFF. CDR3 nucleotide sequence: TGTGCCAGCAGGTCTAGCGGGGATGAGCAGTTCTTC.